This T cell receptor (beta chain) originates from a study of Graves' ophthalmopathy and Graves' hyperthyroidism. Overall study results and limits: Cross-validated, the 13-signature model showed 87.88%/81.08% sensitivity/specificity, and 80%/75% in the test set.

Of note for this clonotype: What it binds is not known.

CDR3 length: 14 residues. In germline, CDR1 is SQVTM, CDR2 ANQGSEA. With V trimmed by 7 bases and J by 4 bases, 11 bases remained unmatched. Other autoimmune disease, uncontrolled infection, pregnancy and lactation led to exclusion. RNA transcripts served as template for amplifying TCR beta CDR3 sequences. The library came from an HTBI-primed first-round RT-PCR and a second-round multiplex PCR. In TCRdb, the multiplex PCR reads were re-called with MiXCR into one record per CDR3 protein. The repertoire holds 500,000 to 700,000 distinct CDR3 sequences, with less than 45% as singletons. The TCR sequence derives from an adult man with Graves' hyperthyroidism. The sequenced sample consisted of peripheral blood or thyroid tissue (not recorded which). The chain employs TRBV29-1 and TRBJ1-2, with 8 bases fitting TRBD1. CDR3 coding DNA: TGCAGCGGACTGGGACAGGCTGAGCGCTATGGCTACACCTTC. This gives the protein CSGLGQAERYGYTF.